What follows are 28 T cell receptor beta chains derived from one specimen sequenced in a study of blood T cells in healthy people across ages. Then a second PCR, running roughly 7 to 11 cycles, was carried out with a sample-barcoded 5' primer and a J-beta primer mix. TCRdb passed the 5' RACE reads through MiXCR, listing each CDR3 protein once. The table records some 700,000 distinct CDR3 sequences, about 40% of them present only once. Sequenced sample: blood. The receptor set was obtained from a woman aged 55-70 years in good health.

The chain employs TRBV12-3 or TRBV12-4 and TRBJ1-6, with D perhaps matching TRBD1 (5 bases). CDR3 length: 12 amino acids. The V and J ends lost 8 bases and 8 bases respectively, with 10 bases between them. The CDR3 coding sequence is TGTGCCAGCCATCGGGGGGATTCACCCCTCCACTTT. It encodes CASHRGDSPLHF.

Worth noting for this clonotype: One end of the junction does not line up with germline, which may come from a read error. J is TRBJ1-2 and V is TRBV18; no firm D call. Germline CDR1 KGHSH, CDR2 LQKENI. The CDR3 covers 14 residues. The CDR3 DNA reads TGTACCAGCTCACCAGACATCTCTAACTATGGCTACACCTTC. Encoded protein: CTSSPDISNYGYTF.

The chain uses TRBV5-1 and TRBJ2-7; no reliable D call. CDR3 length: 11 residues. Germline V gene lookup returns CDR1 SGHRS and CDR2 YFSETQ. V gave up 3 bases and J gave up 7 bases, with 8 bases separating them. CDR3 in amino acids: CASSSRNEQYF. For the CDR3, the DNA is TGCGCCAGCAGCTCCCGGAATGAGCAGTACTTC.

This clonotype occurred a few times. This chain links TRBV20-1 with TRBJ2-7; 12 nucleotides match TRBD1. The ends lost 4 bases at V and 4 bases at J; junction bases unmatched: 8. This CDR3 contains 15 residues. Germline loops: CDR1 DFQATT, CDR2 SNEGSKA (reference sequence). The CDR3 is CSAIRGDRGLYEQYF. The CDR3 nucleotides are TGCAGTGCTATTAGAGGGGACAGGGGGCTGTACGAGCAGTACTTC.

This clonotype appeared a few times. CDR3 sequence reads: CASSREGQRTDTQYF. CDR3 coding DNA: TGTGCCAGCAGCCGGGAAGGACAACGCACAGATACGCAGTATTTT. The chain recombines TRBV5-8 with TRBJ2-3, with D possibly being TRBD1 or TRBD2 (5 bases each). The length of the CDR3 is 15 residues. Germline lookup yields CDR1 SGHTS and CDR2 YDEGEE. Trimming shortened V by 4 bases and J by 1 base, and 13 bases separated the two germline ends.

V usage is TRBV11-3 and J usage is TRBJ2-1; 10 bases are a match to TRBD2. The germline CDR1 and CDR2 sequences are SGHNT and YENEEA. V dropped 0 bases and J dropped 15; count of bases not matched to a gene: 8. The CDR3 has 14 amino acids. The CDR3 spells CASSLESSGSVPFF. The CDR3 nucleotides read TGTGCCAGCAGCTTAGAATCTAGCGGGAGTGTCCCGTTCTTC.

V usage is TRBV6-6 and J usage is TRBJ2-3; the match to TRBD1 covers 9 bases. The CDR3 is made up of 14 amino acids. V gave up 6 bases and J gave up 3 bases; unmatched junction bases: 4. CDR1 is MNHNY, CDR2 SVGAGI, per germline (reference sequence). The CDR3 DNA reads as TGTGCCAGCAGAACAGGGGGCACAACAGATACGCAGTATTTT. Its protein product is CASRTGGTTDTQYF.

This chain uses TRBV11-1 with TRBJ2-1, with D perhaps TRBD2 (6 bases). Trimming pared 5 bases from V and 8 bases from J, leaving 13 bases between. The CDR3 has 13 residues. Germline-derived CDR1 and CDR2 are SGHAT and FQDESV (reference sequence). The CDR3 DNA sequence: TGTGCCAGCAGCCGGGACTGGGCTGATGAGCAGTTCTTC. Residues: CASSRDWADEQFF.

In its sample, this clonotype was seen many times. This rearrangement joins TRBV29-1 to TRBJ1-1; 9 nucleotides match TRBD1. V lost 1 base to trimming and J lost 7 bases; unmatched junction nucleotides: 4. Germline V gene lookup returns CDR1 SQVTM and CDR2 ANQGSEA. This CDR3 region has 13 residues. This CDR3 is CSVEVGQGIEAFF. The CDR3, as DNA: TGCAGCGTTGAAGTAGGACAGGGGATTGAAGCTTTCTTT.

A remark on this clonotype: Compared with germline, one end of the junction differs, possibly owing to a read error. CDR3 in amino acids: CASRLAGQGSEQYF. The CDR3 DNA is TGTGCCAGCAGGTTAGCGGGACAGGGGTCCGAGCAGTACTTC. This sequence joins TRBV7-9 and TRBJ2-7, with 10 bases lining up with TRBD1. This CDR3 is built from 14 residues. The V gene's germline CDR1 is SEHNR and CDR2 FQNEAQ (reference sequence).

This clonotype was seen a few times. This sequence joins TRBV27 and TRBJ2-2; 7 bases fit TRBD2. Germline-derived CDR1 and CDR2 are MNHEY and SMNVEV (reference sequence). The CDR3 runs 15 residues. The trim removed 5 bases at V and 2 bases at J, leaving 5 bases unmatched. The CDR3 bases are TGTGCCAGCAGTCCGGGACTATATAACACCGGGGAGCTGTTTTTT. It translates to CASSPGLYNTGELFF.

The chain couples TRBV12-3 or TRBV12-4 to TRBJ2-1; TRBD2 matches 12 bases. The V gene end was trimmed by 3 bases and the J gene end by 4 bases; junction bases not matched to a gene: 1. There are 15 residues in the CDR3. CDR3 sequence: CASSFGLAGYNEQFF. DNA for the CDR3: TGTGCCAGCAGTTTCGGACTAGCGGGGTACAATGAGCAGTTCTTC.

This clonotype showed up many times. This chain joins TRBV9 and TRBJ2-7; D not certain. Trimming left V 0 bases short and J 4 bases short, with 11 bases between. The CDR3 sequence is 14 residues long. Germline V lookup: CDR1 SGDLS, CDR2 YYNGEE. DNA for the CDR3: TGTGCCAGCAGCGTAGGTTCAGAACTTTACGAGCAGTACTTC. It yields the protein CASSVGSELYEQYF.

The genes are TRBV30 and TRBJ1-2; D is ambiguous. The CDR3 consists of 10 residues. Per the germline V gene, CDR1 is GTSNPN and CDR2 is SVGIG (reference sequence). Trimming left V 2 bases short and J 5 bases short, with 3 bases between. The CDR3 loop reads CAWSKYGYTF. The CDR3, as DNA: TGTGCCTGGAGTAAATATGGCTACACCTTC.

This clonotype was picked up a small number of times. The chain joins TRBV7-6 to TRBJ2-3; D call uncertain. Trimming stripped 3 bases from V and 0 bases from J, with 7 bases between. This CDR3 region has 14 residues. Germline CDR1 reads SGHVS; CDR2 reads FNYEAQ. CDR3 coding DNA: TGTGCCAGCAGCTTTGGGCAGAGCACAGATACGCAGTATTTT. Amino acids: CASSFGQSTDTQYF.

This chain uses TRBV2 with TRBJ2-1; D might be TRBD2 (6 bases). The end of the DNA is better explained by TRBJ2-7, so the J call may be wrong. This CDR3 contains 15 residues. CDR1 SNHLY and CDR2 FYNNEI come from the germline V gene. CDR3 DNA sequence: TGTGCCAGCTGGCGGGGCCTCACCTCCTACAATGAGCAGTACTTC. It codes for CASWRGLTSYNEQYF.

The V call is TRBV27, the J call TRBJ2-7; 11 bases align to TRBD1. The assigned J gene may be wrong: the sequence end matches TRBJ2-4 better. CDR1 MNHEY and CDR2 SMNVEV come from the germline V gene (reference sequence). This CDR3 is 14 amino acids long. CDR3: CASSIGTGGNIQYF. DNA of the CDR3: TGTGCCAGCAGTATCGGGACAGGGGGGAACATTCAGTACTTC.

This rearrangement joins TRBV2 to TRBJ1-1, with a tentative D call TRBD1 (5 bases). Germline V lookup: CDR1 SNHLY, CDR2 FYNNEI. Trimming removed 4 bases from V and 0 bases from J, with 15 bases in between. The CDR3 totals 16 residues. CDR3 loop: CASSAGTPRMNTEAFF. The CDR3 DNA is TGTGCCAGCAGTGCCGGGACGCCCCGCATGAACACTGAAGCTTTCTTT.

This clonotype has a handful of counts. The rearrangement joins TRBV4-3 to TRBJ2-1, with a possible D match to TRBD1 (6 bases). Trimming pared 1 base from V and 8 bases from J, leaving 12 bases between. Germline V lookup: CDR1 LGHNA, CDR2 YSLEER. This CDR3 spans 14 amino acids. CDR3 residues: CASSQVGPGDEQFF. The CDR3 DNA reads as TGCGCCAGCAGCCAAGTGGGTCCAGGGGATGAGCAGTTCTTC.

A note on this clonotype: Possible read error: a much larger clone is one base away. The chain is built from TRBV20-1 and TRBJ2-7, with D possibly matching TRBD2 (6 bases). This CDR3 region has 14 residues. The V end was cut by 2 bases, the J end by 0 bases, with 11 bases between. In germline, CDR1 is DFQATT, CDR2 SNEGSKA (reference sequence). CDR3: CSARSRDFSYEQYF. As DNA, the CDR3 is TGCAGTGCTAGATCCCGGGACTTCTCCTACGAGCAGTACTTC.

This sequence joins TRBV29-1 and TRBJ1-2; TRBD1 agrees at 9 bases. With V trimmed by 6 bases and J by 6 bases, 5 bases remained unmatched. The CDR3 spans 12 residues. The V gene's germline CDR1 is SQVTM and CDR2 ANQGSEA. The CDR3 loop is CSVPGTGHGYTF. The CDR3 coding sequence is TGCAGCGTCCCCGGGACAGGGCATGGCTACACCTTC.

As regards this clonotype: This sequence may be a read error, since a much larger clone differs from it by one base. V gene TRBV3-1 combines with J gene TRBJ2-1; 12 nucleotides align to TRBD2. V lost 6 bases and J lost 13; bases outside the gene matches: 13. The CDR3 spans 15 residues. CDR1 and CDR2 (germline): LGHDT, YNNKEL (reference sequence). The CDR3 sequence is CASRRTSGVQETQFF. The CDR3 region has the DNA TGTGCCAGCAGGAGGACTAGCGGGGTGCAAGAGACCCAGTTCTTC.

The CDR3 spells CASSDLRQGPLDNSPLHF. The CDR3 DNA follows: TGTGCCAGCAGCGATCTACGACAGGGACCCCTTGATAATTCACCCCTCCACTTT. The chain has TRBV9 and TRBJ1-6; 7 bases map to TRBD1. V dropped 3 bases and J dropped 5; count of bases not matched to a gene: 14. Looked up from germline, CDR1 is SGDLS and CDR2 is YYNGEE. The CDR3 extends over 18 amino acids.

In the case of this clonotype: A much larger clone lies a single base off, so this may be a read error. This sequence joins TRBV29-1 and TRBJ2-7; 7 positions agree with TRBD1. In germline, CDR1 is SQVTM, CDR2 ANQGSEA. The CDR3 loop spans 13 amino acids. V lost 4 bases and J lost 6; bases outside the gene matches: 9. As DNA, the CDR3 is TGCAGCGTTGTTTCAGGGGGAGAAGGCGAGCAGTACTTC. The encoded protein is CSVVSGGEGEQYF.

The J gene is TRBJ2-1, the V gene TRBV6-1; D is tentatively TRBD1 or TRBD2 (5 bases each). Germline values: CDR1 MNHNS, CDR2 SASEGT. The CDR3 sequence is 13 residues long. V lost 6 bases and J lost 9, with 15 bases in between. This chain's CDR3 is CASSTNKGTEQFF. Here the CDR3 DNA reads TGTGCCAGCAGCACTAACAAGGGGACTGAGCAGTTCTTC.

This clonotype was found a few times. The rearrangement links TRBV7-9 to TRBJ1-6; 7 bases line up with TRBD1. Trimming cost V 3 bases and J 8 bases; bases outside gene matches: 7. This CDR3 region has 15 residues. The germline CDR1 and CDR2 sequences are SEHNR and FQNEAQ (reference sequence). For the CDR3, the DNA is TGTGCCAGCAGCTTGTCCAGGACAGGCTATTCACCCCTCCACTTT. It specifies CASSLSRTGYSPLHF.

This clonotype showed up just once. The junction departs from the called germline gene at one end, perhaps through a read error. V and J are TRBV6-2 or TRBV6-3 and TRBJ2-5; TRBD1 might be the D (5 bases). This CDR3 has 15 residues. The V gene's germline CDR1 is MNHEY and CDR2 SVGEGT. The CDR3 nucleotides are TGTACCAGCAGTGACTTGACACAACAGGAGGAGACCCAGTACTTC. This codes for CTSSDLTQQEETQYF.

CDR3: CASSLGGGNFYGYTF. In DNA form, the CDR3 reads TGTGCCAGCAGCTTAGGCGGGGGAAATTTCTATGGCTACACCTTC. V is TRBV11-2 and J is TRBJ1-2; perhaps TRBD1 as D (5 bases). Germline V gene data show CDR1 as SGHAT and CDR2 as FQNNGV. V lost 1 base and J 4 bases, leaving 13 bases between the germline ends. The CDR3 covers 15 residues.